A selection of T cell receptor beta chains follows, all from one sample in a study of siplizumab effects on memory and regulatory T cells. Assay: immunoSEQ multiplex PCR; the TCRdb copy retains only in-frame clones and omits some. The table lists tens of thousands of clones, roughly 93% of them singletons. Sequencing used CD8+ T cells sorted from blood. The receptors were sampled from a human donor in good health. Each CDR3 is given with its conserved first and last residue. D genes are given only for firm matches. Clone size is shown for a subset of rows, as once, few, many or a class of expanded clone.

cdr3_aa,cdr3_nt,j_call,d_call,clone_size,v_call
CSVESFGSDWSYNEQFF,TGCAGCGTTGAGAGTTTTGGGAGTGATTGGTCCTACAATGAGCAGTTCTTC,TRBJ2-1,NA,NA,TRBV29-1
CASSPTSGSHEQFF,TGTGCCAGCAGCCCGACTAGCGGGAGCCATGAGCAGTTCTTC,TRBJ2-1,TRBD2,NA,TRBV6-6
CASSLVSSGSIGLADTQYF,TGTGCCAGCAGCTTAGTGTCTAGCGGGAGTATAGGATTGGCAGATACGCAGTATTTT,TRBJ2-3,TRBD2,NA,TRBV7-3
CASYLLAPIGNNEQFF,TGTGCCAGCTATTTATTAGCCCCCATCGGTAACAATGAGCAGTTCTTC,TRBJ2-1,NA,NA,TRBV27
CASSFKIHGTYNEQFF,TGTGCCAGCAGCTTTAAAATTCACGGGACGTACAATGAGCAGTTCTTC,TRBJ2-1,NA,NA,TRBV7-3
CASSDSSGGPEFYEQYF,TGCGCCAGCAGCGACTCGTCGGGAGGGCCAGAGTTTTACGAGCAGTACTTC,TRBJ2-7,TRBD2,NA,TRBV5-1
CSAHLGLGHAGFQETQYF,TGCAGCGCCCACCTGGGACTCGGACACGCCGGCTTCCAAGAGACCCAGTACTTC,TRBJ2-5,NA,once,TRBV29-1
CAWSHRGYGYTF,TGTGCCTGGAGTCACAGGGGCTATGGCTACACCTTC,TRBJ1-2,TRBD1,NA,TRBV30
CASSLGGSEAFF,TGTGCCAGCAGCTTAGGGGGCTCTGAAGCTTTCTTT,TRBJ1-1,NA,NA,TRBV7-9
CASSAQATGTAGYTF,TGTGCCAGCAGTGCCCAGGCGACCGGTACTGCGGGCTACACCTTC,TRBJ1-2,NA,NA,TRBV25-1
CASSEGLGQGYEQYF,TGTGCCAGCAGCGAGGGTTTAGGACAGGGGTACGAGCAGTACTTC,TRBJ2-7,TRBD1,NA,TRBV9